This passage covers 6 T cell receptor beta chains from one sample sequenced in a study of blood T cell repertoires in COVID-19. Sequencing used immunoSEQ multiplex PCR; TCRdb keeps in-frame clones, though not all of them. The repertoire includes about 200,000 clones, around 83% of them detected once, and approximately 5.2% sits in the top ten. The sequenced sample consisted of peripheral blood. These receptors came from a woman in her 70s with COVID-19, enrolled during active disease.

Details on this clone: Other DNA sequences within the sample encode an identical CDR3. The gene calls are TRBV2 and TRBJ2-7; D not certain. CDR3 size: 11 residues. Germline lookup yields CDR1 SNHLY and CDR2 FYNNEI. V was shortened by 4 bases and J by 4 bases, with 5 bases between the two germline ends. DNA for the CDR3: TGTGCCAGCAGTGCATTTTACGAGCAGTACTTC. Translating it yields CASSAFYEQYF.

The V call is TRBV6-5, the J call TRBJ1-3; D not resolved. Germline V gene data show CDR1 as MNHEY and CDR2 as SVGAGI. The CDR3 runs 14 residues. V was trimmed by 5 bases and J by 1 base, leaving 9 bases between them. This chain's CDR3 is CASSTRASGNTIYF. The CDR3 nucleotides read TGTGCCAGCAGTACGAGGGCGTCTGGAAACACCATATATTTT.

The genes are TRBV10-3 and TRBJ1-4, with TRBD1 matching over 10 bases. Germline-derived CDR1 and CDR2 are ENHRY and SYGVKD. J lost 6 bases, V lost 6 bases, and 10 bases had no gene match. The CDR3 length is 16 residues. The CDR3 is CAISRAPGTGDEKLFF. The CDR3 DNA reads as TGTGCCATCAGCCGGGCGCCCGGGACAGGGGATGAAAAACTGTTTTTT.

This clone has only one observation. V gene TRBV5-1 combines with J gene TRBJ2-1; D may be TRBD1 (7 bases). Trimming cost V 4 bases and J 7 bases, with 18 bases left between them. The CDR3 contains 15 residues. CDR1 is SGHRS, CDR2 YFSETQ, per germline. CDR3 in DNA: TGCGCCAGCAGCACTGGAGGGCACAGGGGTAATGAGCAGTTCTTC. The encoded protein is CASSTGGHRGNEQFF.

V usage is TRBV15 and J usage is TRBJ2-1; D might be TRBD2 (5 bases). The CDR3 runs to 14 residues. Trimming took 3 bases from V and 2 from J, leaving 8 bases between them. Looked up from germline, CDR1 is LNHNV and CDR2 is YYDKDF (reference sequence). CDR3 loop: CATSSGNTYNEQFF. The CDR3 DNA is TGTGCCACCAGCAGCGGGAACACCTACAATGAGCAGTTCTTC.

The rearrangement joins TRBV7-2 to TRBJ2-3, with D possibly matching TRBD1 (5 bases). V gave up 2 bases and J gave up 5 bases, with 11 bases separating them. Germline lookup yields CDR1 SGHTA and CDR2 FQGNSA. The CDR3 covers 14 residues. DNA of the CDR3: TGTGCCAGCAGCTTATTGCAGGGTGGAGATACGCAGTATTTT. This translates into CASSLLQGGDTQYF.